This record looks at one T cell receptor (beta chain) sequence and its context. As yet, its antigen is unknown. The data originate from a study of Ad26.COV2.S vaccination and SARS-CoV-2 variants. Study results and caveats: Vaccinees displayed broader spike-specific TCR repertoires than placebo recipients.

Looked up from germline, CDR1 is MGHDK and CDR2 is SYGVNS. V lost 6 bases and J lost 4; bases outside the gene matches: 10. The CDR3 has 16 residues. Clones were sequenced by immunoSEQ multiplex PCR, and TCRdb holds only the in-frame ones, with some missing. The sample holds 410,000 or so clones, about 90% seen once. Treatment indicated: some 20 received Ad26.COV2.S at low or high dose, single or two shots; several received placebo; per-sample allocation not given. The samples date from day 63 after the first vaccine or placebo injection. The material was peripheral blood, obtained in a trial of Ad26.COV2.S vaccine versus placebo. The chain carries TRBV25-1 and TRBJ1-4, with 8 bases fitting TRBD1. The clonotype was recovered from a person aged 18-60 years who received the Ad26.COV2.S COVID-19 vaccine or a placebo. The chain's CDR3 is CASSGTSTGGNEKLFF. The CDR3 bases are TGTGCCAGCAGCGGAACCTCCACAGGGGGTAATGAAAAACTGTTTTTT.